This entry lists 11 T cell receptor beta chains sequenced from one sample in a study of PD-1 blockade in classical Hodgkin lymphoma. The table came from immunoSEQ multiplex PCR; TCRdb's copy has only in-frame clones and leaves some out. The data contain around 25,000 clones, around 70% of them singletons. There was relapse after autologous stem cell transplantation in every patient, and there was variation in brentuximab vedotin exposure. The input for sequencing was peripheral blood mononuclear cells (PBMCs), taken before the second cycle of nivolumab. The receptors come from a human donor with classical Hodgkin lymphoma.

DNA for the CDR3: TGTGCCAGCACGGAGACTGCCTATGGCTACACCTTC. It translates to CASTETAYGYTF. This chain connects TRBV28 to TRBJ1-2; D uncertain. The V gene's germline CDR1 is MDHEN and CDR2 SYDVKM. This CDR3 contains 12 residues. Between the trimmed V and J ends, which lost 7 bases and 4 bases, there was a span of 10 bases.

The chain couples TRBV5-5 to TRBJ1-2, with TRBD1 matching over 7 bases. Germline V gene sequence: CDR1 SGHKS, CDR2 YYEKEE (reference sequence). Germline trimming cut 4 bases from V and 0 bases from J; bases unmatched to any gene: 6. There are 15 residues in the CDR3. The CDR3 bases are TGTGCCAGCAGCGCGGGACAGCCAGCTAACTATGGCTACACCTTC. Translated: CASSAGQPANYGYTF.

Details on this clone: Distinct nucleotide sequences in the sample also encode this CDR3. This chain connects TRBV7-9 to TRBJ2-5; D might be TRBD1 (5 bases). The CDR3 has 13 residues. Germline V gene data show CDR1 as SEHNR and CDR2 as FQNEAQ (reference sequence). Trimming shortened V by 3 bases and J by 0 bases, and 5 bases separated the two germline ends. DNA for the CDR3: TGTGCCAGCAGCTTGGGGCACCAAGAGACCCAGTACTTC. Amino acid sequence: CASSLGHQETQYF.

The chain couples TRBV7-2 to TRBJ2-3; D is unresolved. The CDR3 sequence is 14 residues long. Trimming took off 6 bases at V and 2 bases at J, with 12 bases between the two ends. The V gene's germline CDR1 is SGHTA and CDR2 FQGNSA. The CDR3, as DNA: TGTGCCAGCAGAACCCAGCCCTACACAGATACGCAGTATTTT. Its protein is CASRTQPYTDTQYF.

The V and J genes are TRBV5-6 and TRBJ1-2; no reliable D call. Germline CDR1 reads SGHDT; CDR2 reads YYEEEE. The V end lost 1 base, the J end lost 7 bases, and 14 bases lay between the germline ends. This CDR3 is built from 14 residues. The CDR3 DNA reads as TGTGCCAGCAGCTTGATCTCTCAAATACGTGGCTACACCTTC. Protein sequence: CASSLISQIRGYTF. The full variable domain, with the rest looked up from reference TRBV5-6 and TRBJ1-2, is DAGVTQSPTHLIKTRGQQVTLRCSPKSGHDTVSWYQQALGQGPQFIFQYYEEEERQRGNFPDRFSGHQFPNYSSELNVNALLLGDSALYLCASSLISQIRGYTFGSGTRLTVV.

The chain carries TRBV9 and TRBJ2-7; TRBD1 agrees at 7 bases. V lost 4 bases, J lost 8 bases, and 15 bases stayed unmatched. CDR3 length: 15 amino acids. Per the germline V gene, CDR1 is SGDLS and CDR2 is YYNGEE. The CDR3 nucleotides read TGTGCCAGCAGCCCAGGGACAGCGGCAACTACTCAGCAGTACTTC. Translated: CASSPGTAATTQQYF.

V and J are TRBV29-1 and TRBJ1-3; tentative D call: TRBD1 (5 bases). In germline, CDR1 is SQVTM, CDR2 ANQGSEA. The CDR3 covers 13 residues. The ends were cut back, 6 bases at V and 0 bases at J, with 9 bases in the middle. The CDR3 DNA follows: TGCAGCGTCCTGGACAACTCTGGAAACACCATATATTTT. This codes for CSVLDNSGNTIYF.

In this sample, this clone turned up a few times. The chain has TRBV19 and TRBJ1-1, with 8 nucleotides matching TRBD1. The CDR3 is made up of 16 amino acids. Germline trimming cut 4 bases from V and 0 bases from J; bases unmatched to any gene: 7. CDR1 LNHDA and CDR2 SQIVND come from the germline V gene (reference sequence). CDR3 amino acids: CASSTPPDRVNTEAFF. CDR3 in DNA: TGTGCCAGTAGTACCCCCCCGGACAGGGTGAACACTGAAGCTTTCTTT.

The rearrangement links TRBV25-1 to TRBJ2-7, with D possibly matching TRBD1 (6 bases). The germline CDR1 and CDR2 sequences are MGHDK and SYGVNS. Trimming shortened V by 2 bases and J by 5 bases, and 16 bases separated the two germline ends. The CDR3 totals 15 residues. CDR3 nucleotide sequence: TGTGCCAGCAGTGAAAGGGGGTACCTACTACACGAGCAGTACTTC. Translating it yields CASSERGYLLHEQYF.

The chain links TRBV7-6 to TRBJ2-3, with a weak D call TRBD2 (6 bases). Germline CDR1 reads SGHVS; CDR2 reads FNYEAQ. V lost 1 base and J lost 4, with 9 bases in between. This CDR3 comprises 14 residues. DNA for the CDR3: TGTGCCAGCAGCTTAGGGCGGGAAGCAGATACGCAGTATTTT. Its protein product is CASSLGREADTQYF. Using reference TRBV7-6 and TRBJ2-3 for the parts outside the CDR3, the full variable domain is GAGVSQSPRYKVTKRGQDVALRCDPISGHVSLYWYRQALGQGPEFLTYFNYEAQQDKSGLPNDRFSAERPEGSISTLTIQRTEQRDSAMYRCASSLGREADTQYFGPGTRLTVL.

The gene calls are TRBV9 and TRBJ2-7; D is uncertain. This CDR3 region has 13 residues. Trimming took 0 bases from V and 1 from J, leaving 5 bases between them. Germline V gene data show CDR1 as SGDLS and CDR2 as YYNGEE. This CDR3 reads CASSVGPSYEQYF. The CDR3 DNA follows: TGTGCCAGCAGCGTAGGTCCATCCTACGAGCAGTACTTC.